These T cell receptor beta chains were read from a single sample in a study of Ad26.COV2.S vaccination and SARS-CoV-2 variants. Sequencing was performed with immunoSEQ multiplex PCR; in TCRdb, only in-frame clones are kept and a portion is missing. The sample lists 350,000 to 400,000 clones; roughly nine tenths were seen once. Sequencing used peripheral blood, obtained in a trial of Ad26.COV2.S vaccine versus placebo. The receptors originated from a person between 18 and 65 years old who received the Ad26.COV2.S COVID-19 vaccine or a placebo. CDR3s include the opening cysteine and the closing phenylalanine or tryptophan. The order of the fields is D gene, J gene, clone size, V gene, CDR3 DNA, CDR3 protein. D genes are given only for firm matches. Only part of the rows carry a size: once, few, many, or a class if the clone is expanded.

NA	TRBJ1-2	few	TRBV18	TGTGCCAGCTCACCAGGACGTAATGGCTACACCTTC	CASSPGRNGYTF
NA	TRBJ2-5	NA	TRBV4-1	TGCGCCAGCAGCCAAGGACGGGGGGCCCCGTGGATGGAGACCCAGTACTTC	CASSQGRGAPWMETQYF
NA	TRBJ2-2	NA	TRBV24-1	TGTGCCACCAGTGATCCCGGGACAAACACCGGGGAGCTGTTTTTT	CATSDPGTNTGELFF
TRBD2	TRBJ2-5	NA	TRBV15	TGTGCCACCAGCAGTGGGACTAGCGGGGTCCAAGAGACCCAGTACTTC	CATSSGTSGVQETQYF
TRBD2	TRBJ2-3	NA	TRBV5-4	TGTGCCAGCAGCCCAAGCAAGCGGGGGGGCACAGATACGCAGTATTTT	CASSPSKRGGTDTQYF
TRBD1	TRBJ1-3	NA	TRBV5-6	TGTGCCAGCACCTCACAGGGGGAAGGAAACACCATATATTTT	CASTSQGEGNTIYF
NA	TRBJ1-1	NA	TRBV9	TGTGCCAGCAGCGTAGGGGGCAGGGCACTGAACACTGAAGCTTTCTTT	CASSVGGRALNTEAFF
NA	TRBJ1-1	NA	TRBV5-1	TGCGCCAGCAGCTTGGCCCAACGGGGTGAAGCTTTCTTT	CASSLAQRGEAFF
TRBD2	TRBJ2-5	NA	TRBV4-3	TGCGCCAGCAGCCCATTAGCGGGATCCAGCCAAGAGACCCAGTACTTC	CASSPLAGSSQETQYF
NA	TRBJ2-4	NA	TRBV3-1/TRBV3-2	TGTGCCAGCAGCCAAGACGGAGGGGGTGGAAACATTCAGTACTTC	CASSQDGGGGNIQYF
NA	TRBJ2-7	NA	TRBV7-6	TGTGCCAGCAGCCAAAAACCCGCGGTTGGGCTCCAGGACGAGCAGTACTTC	CASSQKPAVGLQDEQYF
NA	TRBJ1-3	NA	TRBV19	TGTGCCAGTAGTATGGAAGGACGGTACTCTGGAAACACCATATATTTT	CASSMEGRYSGNTIYF
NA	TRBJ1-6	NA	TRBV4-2	TGTGCCAGCAGCCAAGAGGAAGGAGAAAATTCACCCCTCCACTTT	CASSQEEGENSPLHF
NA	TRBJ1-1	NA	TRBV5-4	TGTGCCAGCAGCTTGGGGGGGCCGGGCACTGAAGCTTTCTTT	CASSLGGPGTEAFF
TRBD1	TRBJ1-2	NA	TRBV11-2	TGTGCCAGCAGCCCCGGGACAGGGGGGAATAATGGCTACACCTTC	CASSPGTGGNNGYTF
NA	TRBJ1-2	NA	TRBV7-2	TGTGCCACAAGCGTGGGCAGGGGTTATGGCTACACCTTC	CATSVGRGYGYTF
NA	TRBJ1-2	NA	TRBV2	TGTGCCAGCAGCGAAGACTGGCAGAGCTATGGCTACACCTTC	CASSEDWQSYGYTF
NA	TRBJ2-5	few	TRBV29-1	TGCAGCGTTGCGGTGGGGACAAGGAGTTTCCAAGAGACCCAGTACTTC	CSVAVGTRSFQETQYF
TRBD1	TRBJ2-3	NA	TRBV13	TGTGCCAGCAGCGATCACAGGGGTGGGGCAGATACGCAGTATTTT	CASSDHRGGADTQYF
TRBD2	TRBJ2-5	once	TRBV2	TGTGCCAGCAGACCCGGGACTAGCGGAGGGGAGACCCAGTACTTC	CASRPGTSGGETQYF
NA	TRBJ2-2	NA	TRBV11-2	TGTGCCAGCAGCTTAGTTTACAGGGCAGGGATTAACACCGGGGAGCTGTTTTTT	CASSLVYRAGINTGELFF
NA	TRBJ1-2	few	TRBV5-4	TGTGCCAGCAGCCAACAGAGGGGTGGCTACACCTTC	CASSQQRGGYTF
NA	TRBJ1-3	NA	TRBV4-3	TGCGCCAGCAGCCAAGAGGGCAGTTCGTCTAACACCATATATTTT	CASSQEGSSSNTIYF
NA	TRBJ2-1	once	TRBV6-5	TGTGCCAGCAGTTTCGACTGGGAGCAGTTCTTC	CASSFDWEQFF
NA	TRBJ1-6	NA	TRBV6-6	TGTGCCAGCAACCGTCGGGACGGGTATAATTCACCCCTCCACTTT	CASNRRDGYNSPLHF
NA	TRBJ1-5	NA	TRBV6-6	TGTGCCAGCAGCCGACGGGGACCCCCCTGGGGCAATCAGCCCCAGCATTTT	CASSRRGPPWGNQPQHF
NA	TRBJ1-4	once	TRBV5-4	TGTGCCAGCAACTCACCGGACGGTAATGAAAAACTGTTTTTT	CASNSPDGNEKLFF